Presented here are 28 T cell receptor beta chains from one specimen sequenced in a study of a mutant IDH1 vaccine in newly diagnosed glioma. Here immunoSEQ multiplex PCR was the method, and the copy in TCRdb shows in-frame clones only, minus some. The table shows 50,000 or so clones, with more than 80% occurring only once. Time point: baseline, week 1 (first vaccination visit). The sample's treatment: pre-vaccination baseline after standard-of-care therapy. The specimen comprised PBMCs, sampled from a glioma patient treated with radiotherapy, temozolomide or both. The receptor source for this set is a man in his late teens or twenties with glioma.

V is TRBV30 and J is TRBJ2-3, with 10 nucleotides matching TRBD2. The germline V gene has CDR1 GTSNPN and CDR2 SVGIG (reference sequence). There are 12 residues in the CDR3. The CDR3 DNA sequence: TGTGGTCTAGCGGGGGCCCCCGATACGCAGTATTTT. Translation gives CGLAGAPDTQYF.

The chain carries TRBV27 and TRBJ1-1; tentatively, D is TRBD1 (5 bases). This CDR3 region has 15 residues. V was shortened by 6 bases and J by 0 bases, with 14 bases between the two germline ends. Looked up from germline, CDR1 is MNHEY and CDR2 is SMNVEV (reference sequence). CDR3 coding DNA: TGTGCCAGCAGGGGGGGTGCTGCGGTGAACACTGAAGCTTTCTTT. Translating it yields CASRGGAAVNTEAFF.

The genes are TRBV4-3 and TRBJ1-6; no definite D call. Germline V CDR1 and CDR2: LGHNA, YSLEER. CDR3 length: 13 residues. V lost 4 bases, J lost 3 bases, and 4 bases lay in between. The CDR3 bases are TGCGCCAGCAGCCGACACTATAATTCACCCCTCCACTTT. It encodes CASSRHYNSPLHF.

The chain couples TRBV30 to TRBJ1-5; 7 nucleotides align to TRBD1. The germline CDR1 and CDR2 sequences are GTSNPN and SVGIG (reference sequence). V trimming: 2 bases; J trimming: 7 bases; junction bases outside the gene matches: 11. This CDR3 contains 15 residues. The CDR3 DNA reads as TGTGCCTGGAGTAGGGCAGGGGGGTTAGGCCAGCCCCAGCATTTT. Translated, it gives CAWSRAGGLGQPQHF. Together with reference TRBV30 and TRBJ1-5, the CDR3 gives the full variable domain: SQTIHQWPATLVQPVGSPLSLECTVEGTSNPNLYWYRQAAGRGLQLLFYSVGIGQISSEVPQNLSASRPQDRQFILSSKKLLLSDSGFYLCAWSRAGGLGQPQHFGDGTRLSIL.

CDR3 residues: CASSLEQGAETQYF. The CDR3 DNA is TGTGCCAGCAGCTTGGAACAAGGGGCAGAGACCCAGTACTTC. This sequence joins TRBV5-8 and TRBJ2-5, with D tentatively TRBD1 (5 bases). The CDR3 totals 14 residues. V lost 0 bases and J lost 4, with 10 bases in between. Germline-derived CDR1 and CDR2 are SGHTS and YDEGEE.

Details on this clone: Other DNA sequences in this sample translate to the same CDR3. V gene TRBV2 combines with J gene TRBJ2-7; D is possibly TRBD1 or TRBD2 (6 bases each). CDR3 size: 14 residues. Per germline, CDR1 SNHLY and CDR2 FYNNEI. Between the trimmed V and J ends, which lost 3 bases and 2 bases, there was a span of 11 bases. The CDR3 loop is CASSERGAAYEQYF. CDR3 bases: TGTGCCAGCAGTGAGAGGGGGGCGGCCTACGAGCAGTACTTC.

The rearrangement uses TRBV6-5 and TRBJ2-3, with TRBD1 matching over 10 bases. Per the germline V gene, CDR1 is MNHEY and CDR2 is SVGAGI. The V segment lost 2 bases and the J segment 3 bases; nucleotides outside the gene matches: 5. This CDR3 has 16 amino acids. CDR3 loop: CASSYRDRGRTDTQYF. DNA for the CDR3: TGTGCCAGCAGTTACCGGGACAGGGGACGGACAGATACGCAGTATTTT.

CDR3 loop: CASSSTPGEQFF. The CDR3, as DNA: TGTGCCAGCAGTTCCACTCCCGGGGAGCAGTTCTTC. The chain joins TRBV2 to TRBJ2-1, with unresolved D. Per germline, CDR1 SNHLY and CDR2 FYNNEI. Trimming pared 5 bases from V and 10 bases from J, leaving 12 bases between. The CDR3 spans 12 residues.

V is TRBV6-5 and J is TRBJ2-7; either TRBD1 or TRBD2 may fit D (5 bases each). With 7 bases removed from V and 3 bases from J, the gap between germline ends came to 16 bases. The length of the CDR3 is 14 residues. Germline V gene data show CDR1 as MNHEY and CDR2 as SVGAGI. As DNA, the CDR3 is TGTGCCAGCAAACCTCAGGGACCGGACTACGAGCAGTACTTC. Translating it yields CASKPQGPDYEQYF.

V usage is TRBV7-6 and J usage is TRBJ1-1, with TRBD1 as a possible D gene (5 bases). Germline values: CDR1 SGHVS, CDR2 FNYEAQ. The CDR3 spans 14 residues. The V end was cut by 3 bases, the J end by 6 bases, with 14 bases between. CDR3 sequence (DNA): TGTGCCAGCAGCTTGACAGAGAGCGGGTCTGAAGCTTTCTTT. Encoded protein: CASSLTESGSEAFF.

V usage is TRBV4-3 and J usage is TRBJ1-2, with 9 bases that match TRBD1. Trimming cost V 5 bases and J 5 bases; bases outside gene matches: 6. Germline CDR1 reads LGHNA; CDR2 reads YSLEER. This CDR3 contains 14 residues. CDR3 in amino acids: CASSGRDRAYGYTF. In DNA form, the CDR3 reads TGCGCCAGCAGCGGCCGGGACAGGGCGTATGGCTACACCTTC.

The chain recombines TRBV5-1 with TRBJ2-7; 9 positions match TRBD2. The CDR3 consists of 15 residues. The germline V gene has CDR1 SGHRS and CDR2 YFSETQ. V was clipped by 6 bases and J by 1 base; unmatched bases: 8. Written as DNA, the CDR3 is TGCGCCAGCACCGTGACTAGCGGAGTTTCCTACGAGCAGTACTTC. Translation: CASTVTSGVSYEQYF.

The rearrangement joins TRBV6-4 to TRBJ1-2; D is ambiguous. CDR1 is MRHNA, CDR2 SNTAGT, per germline. There are 13 residues in the CDR3. The V and J ends lost 3 bases and 8 bases respectively, with 13 bases between them. CDR3 DNA: TGTGCCAGCAGTGAGGGGTCATTCGGGGGCTACACCTTC. Amino acid sequence: CASSEGSFGGYTF.

The chain uses TRBV19 and TRBJ1-2, with D perhaps TRBD1 (6 bases). Germline V gene sequence: CDR1 LNHDA, CDR2 SQIVND (reference sequence). Trimming stripped 3 bases from V and 5 bases from J, with 19 bases between. CDR3 length: 16 residues. The CDR3 reads CASSILEPPGTYGYTF. The DNA for the CDR3 is TGTGCCAGTAGTATTTTAGAGCCCCCGGGGACATATGGCTACACCTTC.

This clone has more than one count but fewer than ten. This chain uses TRBV9 with TRBJ1-3; D remains ambiguous. Trimming took 0 bases from V and 4 from J, leaving 11 bases between them. The CDR3 runs to 15 residues. CDR1 SGDLS and CDR2 YYNGEE come from the germline V gene. This CDR3 is CASSVDGGRGNTIYF. CDR3 in DNA: TGTGCCAGCAGCGTAGATGGAGGGCGAGGAAACACCATATATTTT.

The gene calls are TRBV6-6 and TRBJ1-5; 8 bases line up with TRBD1. V shed 6 bases and J 1 base; nucleotides not matched to a gene: 8. The germline V gene encodes CDR1 MNHNY and CDR2 SVGAGI (reference sequence). The CDR3 runs to 16 residues. CDR3 region: CASSTGQGSSNQPQHF. DNA of the CDR3: TGTGCCAGCAGCACCGGACAGGGTTCGAGCAATCAGCCCCAGCATTTT.

As DNA, the CDR3 is TGTGCCAGCAGTTTTGGGATGGCTGAAGCTTTCTTT. It translates to CASSFGMAEAFF. The chain carries TRBV27 and TRBJ1-1; D ambiguous. V lost 3 bases, J lost 6 bases, and 8 bases lay in between. Germline V gene sequence: CDR1 MNHEY, CDR2 SMNVEV (reference sequence). The CDR3 runs 12 residues.

This clone appeared once. The rearrangement links TRBV27 to TRBJ1-1; D possibly corresponds to TRBD1 (5 bases). There are 15 residues in the CDR3. Per germline, CDR1 MNHEY and CDR2 SMNVEV (reference sequence). The germline V and J ends were trimmed by 7 bases and 4 bases, with 19 bases remaining between them. The CDR3 reads CASIGWGRGITEAFF. The CDR3 DNA reads as TGTGCCAGCATCGGATGGGGGAGGGGAATCACTGAAGCTTTCTTT.

CDR3 nucleotide sequence: TGTGCCAGCAGCCCGGGACTAGCGGGGGGGTACGAGCAGTACTTC. Translated: CASSPGLAGGYEQYF. The chain combines TRBV4-2 with TRBJ2-7; 16 nucleotides match TRBD2. This CDR3 has 15 amino acids. CDR1 LGHNA and CDR2 YNFKEQ come from the germline V gene. V gave up 4 bases and J gave up 4 bases; unmatched junction bases: 1.

This clone was picked up one time. This chain uses TRBV9 with TRBJ1-2; D unresolved. Germline V gives CDR1 SGDLS, CDR2 YYNGEE. This CDR3 has 15 amino acids. Trimming took off 1 base at V and 8 bases at J, with 18 bases between the two ends. CDR3 in amino acids: CASSVRAAEAGGYTF. The CDR3 DNA sequence: TGTGCCAGCAGCGTAAGGGCAGCCGAAGCGGGGGGCTACACCTTC. Based on the CDR3 plus reference TRBV9 and TRBJ1-2, the full variable domain is DSGVTQTPKHLITATGQRVTLRCSPRSGDLSVYWYQQSLDQGLQFLIQYYNGEERAKGNILERFSAQQFPDLHSELNLSSLELGDSALYFCASSVRAAEAGGYTFGSGTRLTVV.

The chain employs TRBV5-4 and TRBJ2-7, with 10 bases lining up with TRBD1. V lost 4 bases and J lost 2; bases outside the gene matches: 6. The CDR3 totals 15 residues. Germline lookup yields CDR1 SGHNT and CDR2 YYREEE (reference sequence). This chain's CDR3 is CASSMGQGITYEQYF. CDR3 nucleotides: TGTGCCAGCAGCATGGGACAGGGGATCACCTACGAGCAGTACTTC.

This clone has a single count. The chain joins TRBV7-9 to TRBJ1-4, with D maybe TRBD1 (5 bases). In germline, CDR1 is SEHNR, CDR2 FQNEAQ (reference sequence). The CDR3 loop spans 14 amino acids. The V end was cut by 2 bases, the J end by 2 bases, with 6 bases between. CDR3 sequence (DNA): TGTGCCAGCAGCTTATCAGGGACTAATGAAAAACTGTTTTTT. Protein product: CASSLSGTNEKLFF.

V is TRBV5-6 and J is TRBJ2-2; the D gene is possibly TRBD1 (5 bases). The CDR3 spans 14 residues. Trimming took 3 bases from V and 3 from J, leaving 9 bases between them. Germline V gene lookup returns CDR1 SGHDT and CDR2 YYEEEE. This CDR3 reads CASSWVGDTGELFF. The CDR3 DNA is TGTGCCAGCAGCTGGGTAGGGGACACCGGGGAGCTGTTTTTT.

CDR3 region: CASSPGTGVNSPLHF. The CDR3 bases are TGCGCCAGCAGCCCTGGGACAGGGGTTAATTCACCCCTCCACTTT. This rearrangement joins TRBV5-1 to TRBJ1-6; TRBD1 agrees at 10 bases. The trim removed 4 bases at V and 6 bases at J, leaving 4 bases unmatched. In germline, CDR1 is SGHRS, CDR2 YFSETQ. The CDR3 length is 15 residues.

This clone was found once. The chain employs TRBV30 and TRBJ2-2; 9 bases are a match to TRBD2. This CDR3 has 14 residues. Germline lookup yields CDR1 GTSNPN and CDR2 SVGIG (reference sequence). Trimming removed 5 bases from V and 6 bases from J; junction bases left unmatched: 7. The CDR3 nucleotides are TGTGCCTGGGGCGGGCTAGCGGGATCCGGGGAGCTGTTTTTT. Encoded protein: CAWGGLAGSGELFF. The full variable domain, its missing parts supplied by reference TRBV30 and TRBJ2-2, is SQTIHQWPATLVQPVGSPLSLECTVEGTSNPNLYWYRQAAGRGLQLLFYSVGIGQISSEVPQNLSASRPQDRQFILSSKKLLLSDSGFYLCAWGGLAGSGELFFGEGSRLTVL.

The chain carries TRBV7-9 and TRBJ1-5; 7 nucleotides agree with TRBD1. Germline lookup yields CDR1 SEHNR and CDR2 FQNEAQ (reference sequence). The CDR3 totals 15 residues. Trimming cost V 3 bases and J 4 bases; bases outside gene matches: 6. Here the CDR3 reads CASSFSGRGNQPQHF. For the CDR3, the DNA is TGTGCCAGCAGCTTTTCCGGCAGGGGGAATCAGCCCCAGCATTTT.

The DNA for the CDR3 is TGTGCCAGCAGCTTAGATGGGAGGTATGGCTACACCTTC. Protein product: CASSLDGRYGYTF. The chain carries TRBV7-2 and TRBJ1-2; D remains ambiguous. The germline V gene encodes CDR1 SGHTA and CDR2 FQGNSA. This CDR3 has 13 residues. V was cut by 1 base and J by 5 bases, with 8 bases left in between.

This chain links TRBV5-1 with TRBJ2-7; no definite D call. The CDR3 extends over 15 amino acids. Trimming cost V 0 bases and J 5 bases, with 15 bases left between them. Germline V gene sequence: CDR1 SGHRS, CDR2 YFSETQ. CDR3 in amino acids: CASSLAGQLNHEQYF. The CDR3 DNA is TGCGCCAGCAGCTTGGCCGGGCAGTTGAATCACGAGCAGTACTTC.